This T cell receptor beta chain is drawn from a study of T cells in Graves' hyperthyroidism and ophthalmopathy (dated by TCRdb to the late 2010s). A note on the overall study: Peripheral blood samples were taken at the time of initial diagnosis, prior to any treatment. In addition, the study compared T-cell repertoires in thyroid tissue and in blood from several Graves' hyperthyroidism patients. A discovery cohort of 95 to 100 patients, about 40 with Graves' ophthalmopathy and about 60 with stable Graves' hyperthyroidism, was used to find distinguishing TCR V-J signatures. Once sampling was done, hyperthyroidism patients were given methimazole at a starting dose of 30 mg daily, whereas ophthalmopathy patients were given high-dose intravenous methylprednisolone. Prospective prediction of ophthalmopathy was tested in an independent validation cohort of 18 to 20 hyperthyroidism patients and around 16 patients who later progressed to ophthalmopathy. The paper describes TCR Vbeta CDR3 sequencing of fewer than 150 peripheral blood samples, made up of 43 ophthalmopathy patients, 70 to 80 hyperthyroidism patients and some 17 progressor patients. The roughly 99 discovery patients were divided at random into training and test sets in a 7:3 ratio. Summary of the overall study and its limitations: In validation, the model predicted progression to ophthalmopathy with approximately 71% sensitivity and approximately 74% specificity, a median of about 6.7 months before onset. In cross-validation, a model built on a 13 V-J signature told ophthalmopathy apart from stable hyperthyroidism with over 85% sensitivity and 81% to 82% specificity, and in testing the same model reached 80%/75%. Most expanded thyroid clonotypes (frequency above 0.001) were also detected in blood, suggesting blood repertoires may reflect thyroid immune responses. Sample size was not statistically predetermined, and blinding of investigators to group allocation was not performed.

Ends trimmed: V by 4 bases, J by 2 bases; bases unmatched to a gene: 8. From its cysteine to its phenylalanine, the CDR3 spans 17 amino acids. Of the read, only the CDR3 DNA is kept; its 51 bases are in frame from base 1. CDR1 and CDR2, per the germline V gene (reference sequence), are LGHDT and YNNKEL. Ophthalmopathy patients had moderately to severely active disease, with a Clinical Activity Score of 3 or more, a NOSPECS grade of 4 or more, and a disease duration of less than 3 months. Patients with uncontrolled infections, other autoimmune diseases, pregnancy or lactation were excluded. Diagnoses were based on clinical symptoms, serum thyroxine and TRAb, thyroid ultrasound and orbital computed tomography. Ficoll-Paque density gradient centrifugation was used to isolate PBMCs from approximately 11 ml of fresh peripheral blood. Trizol reagent was used to extract total RNA, and RNA quality was then checked on an Agilent 2100 Bioanalyzer.

To note about this clonotype: The antigen it recognizes is unknown. Within one base of it there is no much larger clone, and no base qualities were kept.

The TCR beta CDR3 regions were amplified from RNA transcripts. The TCR CDR3 was subjected to a first round of RT-PCR using the HTBI primer set and the Qiagen OneStep RT-PCR kit. A second multiplex PCR round built the libraries, followed by size selection and purification. The libraries were sequenced on an Illumina HiSeq2000 using paired-end 100 bp reads. The paper's processing steps were these. SOAPnuke was used to process the raw data, throwing out any read that contained adapters or uncalled bases, had a mean Phred below 15, or lacked an exact constant-primer or identifier match. COPE v1.2.5 was used to merge the high-quality paired reads, and each unique nucleotide sequence was defined as a clonotype. Clonotypes were aligned to IMGT TRBV, TRBD and TRBJ reference segments using MiTCR v1.1. Only V-J combinations with frequency above 0.0001, covering 98% to 99.2% of repertoires, were analysed. The TCS score was defined as F50 (clonal expansion) divided by E x V (chaos), with BLOSUM62-based TCRdist calculated between CDR3 peptides within each V-J. Welch's t-statistics and random forest reduced around 510 V-J features to some 14, which were used in a naive Bayes classifier (R e1071). TCRdb reprocessed the public reads (quality trimming at Q25 with fastp, clone calling with MiXCR) and kept in-frame beta chains. Each entry is one CDR3 protein sequence, shown with its most common DNA and genes. The V and J calls were not made by the authors but by TCRdb's processing. This sample comprises a few hundred thousand distinct CDR3 sequences, around 20% of them detected only once. The leading ten clones occupy roughly two fifths of the sample.

The source material was blood. The rearrangement joined TRBV3-1 to TRBJ2-5; TRBD2 lines up with 12 middle nucleotides. The clonotype comes from a young man with Graves' ophthalmopathy. The CDR3 reads as follows: CASSPRTSGDTQETQYF. The sequence in DNA is TGTGCCAGCAGCCCGAGGACTAGCGGGGATACGCAAGAGACCCAGTACTTC.